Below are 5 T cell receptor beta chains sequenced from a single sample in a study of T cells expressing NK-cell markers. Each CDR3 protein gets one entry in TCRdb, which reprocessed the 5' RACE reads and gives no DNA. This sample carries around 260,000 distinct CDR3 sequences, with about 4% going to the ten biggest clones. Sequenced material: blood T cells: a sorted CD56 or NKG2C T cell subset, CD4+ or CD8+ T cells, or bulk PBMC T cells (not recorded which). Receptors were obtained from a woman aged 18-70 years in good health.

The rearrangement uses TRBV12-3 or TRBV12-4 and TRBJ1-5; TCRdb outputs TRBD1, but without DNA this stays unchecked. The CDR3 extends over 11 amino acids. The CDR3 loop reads CASSPGGPQHF.

CDR3 in amino acids: CSAGGGGRYQETQYF. The chain recombines TRBV20-1 with TRBJ2-5; TCRdb reports TRBD1, a call that lacks DNA to check it against. Germline loops: CDR1 DFQATT, CDR2 SNEGSKA (reference sequence). The CDR3 length is 15 residues.

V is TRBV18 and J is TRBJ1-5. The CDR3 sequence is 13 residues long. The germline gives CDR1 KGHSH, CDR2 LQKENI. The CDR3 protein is CASSENSNQPQHF.

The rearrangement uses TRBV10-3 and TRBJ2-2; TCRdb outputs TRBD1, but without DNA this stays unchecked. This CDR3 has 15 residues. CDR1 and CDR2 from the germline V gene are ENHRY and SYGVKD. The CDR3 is CAINLGGGTPGELFF.

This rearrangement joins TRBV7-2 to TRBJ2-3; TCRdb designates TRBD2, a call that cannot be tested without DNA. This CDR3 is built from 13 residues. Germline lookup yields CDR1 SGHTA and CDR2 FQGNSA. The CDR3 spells CASRPPTEDTQYF.